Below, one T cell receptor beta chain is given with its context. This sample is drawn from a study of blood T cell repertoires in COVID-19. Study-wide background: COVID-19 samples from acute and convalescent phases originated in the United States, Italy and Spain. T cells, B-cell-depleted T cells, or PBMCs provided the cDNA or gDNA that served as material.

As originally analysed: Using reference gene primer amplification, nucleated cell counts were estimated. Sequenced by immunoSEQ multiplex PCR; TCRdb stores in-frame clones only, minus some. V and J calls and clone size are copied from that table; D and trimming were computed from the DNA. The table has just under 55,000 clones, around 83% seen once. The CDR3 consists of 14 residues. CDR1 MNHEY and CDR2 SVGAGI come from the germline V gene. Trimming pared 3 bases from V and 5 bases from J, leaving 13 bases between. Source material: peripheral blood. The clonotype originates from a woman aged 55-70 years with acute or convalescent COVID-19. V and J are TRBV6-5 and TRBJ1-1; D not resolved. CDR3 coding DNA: TGTGCCAGCAGTTATTCGGGGTCGGGTACTGAAGCTTTCTTT. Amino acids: CASSYSGSGTEAFF.